A selection of T cell receptor beta chains follows, all from one sample in a study of blood T cell repertoires in COVID-19. Assay used: immunoSEQ multiplex PCR; TCRdb lists only in-frame clones, some missing. The profile shows around 68,000 clones, 65% to 90% of them singletons. The sample was peripheral blood. These receptors all stem from an elderly man with active COVID-19. CDR3s include the opening cysteine and the closing phenylalanine or tryptophan. D genes are given only for firm matches. The listing skips clone size in some rows; elsewhere it reads once, few, many or a size class.

clone_size j_call v_call d_call cdr3_aa cdr3_nt
- TRBJ2-5 TRBV9 TRBD2 CASSVEAGRQETQYF TGTGCCAGCAGCGTAGAGGCCGGGAGGCAAGAGACCCAGTACTTC
- TRBJ2-1 TRBV4-3 - CASSQEGASYNEQFF TGCGCCAGCAGCCAAGAGGGAGCCTCCTACAATGAGCAGTTCTTC
- TRBJ1-1 TRBV7-3 TRBD1 CASSRTGQSSGEAFF TGTGCCAGCAGCCGAACGGGACAGTCATCAGGGGAAGCTTTCTTT
- TRBJ1-2 TRBV15 - CATVDGDVNYGYTF TGTGCCACCGTAGACGGAGACGTTAACTATGGCTACACCTTC
medium-sized TRBJ2-1 TRBV27 TRBD2 CASSAASGSGYNEQFF TGTGCCAGCAGTGCGGCTAGCGGGAGTGGCTACAATGAGCAGTTCTTC
- TRBJ2-1 TRBV19 - CASSIGTGAGQFF TGTGCCAGTAGTATAGGTACGGGAGCGGGGCAGTTCTTC
- TRBJ1-5 TRBV4-1 - CASSLQTWGNQPQHF TGCGCCAGCAGCCTACAGACGTGGGGCAATCAGCCCCAGCATTTT
once TRBJ2-1 TRBV3-1/TRBV3-2 - CASSQWPVYNEQFF TGTGCCAGCAGCCAATGGCCAGTCTACAATGAGCAGTTCTTC
- TRBJ2-3 TRBV9 TRBD2 CASSVEGGRSTDTQYF TGTGCCAGCAGCGTAGAGGGCGGGAGAAGCACAGATACGCAGTATTTT
once TRBJ2-5 TRBV7-2 TRBD1 CASSFSGQGRQETQYF TGTGCCAGCAGCTTCTCCGGACAGGGAAGACAAGAGACCCAGTACTTC
many TRBJ2-3 TRBV7-3 TRBD1 CASSSTGGRTDTQYF TGTGCCAGCAGCTCGACAGGGGGTCGCACAGATACGCAGTATTTT
- TRBJ1-4 TRBV29-1 TRBD1 CSAQQGRNEKLFF TGCAGCGCCCAACAGGGGAGGAATGAAAAACTGTTTTTT
- TRBJ2-7 TRBV5-4 TRBD1 CASSKARGTGGAEQYF TGTGCCAGCAGCAAAGCGAGGGGGACAGGGGGCGCCGAGCAGTACTTC
- TRBJ2-2 TRBV10-3 - CAITPGQPSTGELFF TGTGCCATCACTCCTGGACAACCGAGCACCGGGGAGCTGTTTTTT
- TRBJ1-1 TRBV5-1 TRBD1 CASSPRQGARDTEAFF TGCGCCAGCAGCCCTAGACAGGGGGCGCGGGACACTGAAGCTTTCTTT
- TRBJ2-7 TRBV24-1 - CATSDTRSGRTYEQYF TGTGCCACCAGTGATACACGCTCGGGTCGAACTTACGAGCAGTACTTC
- TRBJ1-4 TRBV4-3 TRBD1 CASSQDVGRQGTNEKLFF TGCGCCAGCAGCCAAGATGTCGGAAGACAGGGGACTAATGAAAAACTGTTTTTT
- TRBJ1-5 TRBV27 - CASSPSRSNQPQHF TGTGCCAGCAGTCCCTCTAGGAGCAATCAGCCCCAGCATTTT
- TRBJ2-2 TRBV23-1 - CASSHRDGELFF TGCGCCAGCAGTCATCGGGACGGGGAGCTGTTTTTT
- TRBJ1-5 TRBV7-2 - CASSSISGNQPQHF TGTGCCAGCAGCTCAATTAGCGGGAATCAGCCCCAGCATTTT
- TRBJ1-1 TRBV19 TRBD1 CASSRPQGVNTEAFF TGTGCCAGTAGTAGGCCACAGGGGGTCAACACTGAAGCTTTCTTT
- TRBJ1-1 TRBV6-2/TRBV6-3 - CASSPAGVGNTEAFF TGTGCCAGCAGTCCGGCGGGGGTAGGGAACACTGAAGCTTTCTTT
once TRBJ2-1 TRBV6-5 TRBD2 CASRGAGPYNEQFF TGTGCCAGCAGGGGAGCGGGGCCCTACAATGAGCAGTTCTTC
- TRBJ1-6 TRBV27 - CASSFGDGNNSPLHF TGTGCCAGCAGTTTTGGAGACGGAAATAATTCACCCCTCCACTTT
- TRBJ1-2 TRBV28 - CASSSAAVGYTF TGTGCCAGCAGTTCGGCTGCGGTGGGCTACACCTTC
- TRBJ2-1 TRBV28 - CASSLSVREFGNEQFF TGTGCCAGCAGTTTGTCCGTCCGGGAGTTTGGTAATGAGCAGTTCTTC
many TRBJ2-7 TRBV19 - CASSINGGRGGFEQYF TGTGCCAGTAGTATCAATGGGGGCAGGGGAGGGTTCGAGCAGTACTTC
once TRBJ2-7 TRBV5-6 - CASSSRGHSSYEQYF TGTGCCAGCAGCTCCAGGGGACATAGCTCCTACGAGCAGTACTTC
once TRBJ2-5 TRBV6-5 - CASGRGQVETQYF TGTGCCAGCGGCAGGGGTCAGGTGGAGACCCAGTACTTC
- TRBJ2-7 TRBV28 TRBD1 CASSPPGQGSYEQYF TGTGCCAGCAGTCCCCCGGGACAGGGATCCTACGAGCAGTACTTC
- TRBJ2-3 TRBV6-5 - CASNSRGGVSQYF TGTGCCAGCAACTCGAGGGGGGGGGTTTCGCAGTATTTT
- TRBJ2-1 TRBV6-2/TRBV6-3 - CASSLRLSYNEQFF TGTGCCAGCAGTCTTCGGTTGTCCTACAATGAGCAGTTCTTC
- TRBJ1-1 TRBV4-3 TRBD1 CASSQVGTGATEAFF TGCGCCAGCAGCCAAGTCGGGACAGGGGCCACTGAAGCTTTCTTT
- TRBJ1-5 TRBV15 - CATSRVDIQTNQPQHF TGTGCCACCAGCAGAGTTGATATCCAAACTAATCAGCCCCAGCATTTT
- TRBJ2-7 TRBV14 TRBD2 CASSQGRGLAVSYEQYF TGTGCCAGCAGCCAGGGGAGGGGACTAGCGGTTTCCTACGAGCAGTACTTC
- TRBJ1-1 TRBV27 - CASSPRLRARTEAFF TGTGCCAGCAGTCCGCGCCTCAGGGCTAGGACTGAAGCTTTCTTT
- TRBJ1-5 TRBV28 - CASSFEGQGRNQPQHF TGTGCCAGCAGTTTTGAGGGTCAGGGGAGAAATCAGCCCCAGCATTTT
- TRBJ2-3 TRBV6-2/TRBV6-3 - CASSWVADTDTQYF TGTGCCAGCAGTTGGGTAGCGGACACAGATACGCAGTATTTT
- TRBJ2-1 TRBV2 TRBD2 CASSRLAGGSSYNEQFF TGTGCCAGCAGTAGACTAGCGGGGGGCAGCTCCTACAATGAGCAGTTCTTC
- TRBJ1-2 TRBV7-8 - CASSLSRVWLHSGSGYTF TGTGCCAGCAGCCTTAGCAGGGTCTGGCTACACTCAGGGTCTGGCTACACCTTC
- TRBJ1-1 TRBV5-1 - CASSLAGEGIGTEAFF TGCGCCAGCAGCTTGGCAGGGGAGGGTATTGGCACTGAAGCTTTCTTT
- TRBJ1-5 TRBV2 - CASRSTGQVNQPQHF TGTGCCAGCAGGTCCACTGGACAAGTCAATCAGCCCCAGCATTTT
- TRBJ1-2 TRBV7-2 - CASSLAGATYGYTF TGTGCCAGCAGCTTAGCGGGGGCAACCTATGGCTACACCTTC
- TRBJ2-6 TRBV28 - CASARQGGGANVLTF TGTGCCAGCGCACGGCAGGGAGGTGGGGCCAACGTCCTGACTTTC
- TRBJ2-1 TRBV18 TRBD2 CASSPPLTSAYMGIPSYNEQFF TGTGCCAGCTCACCCCCCCTGACTAGCGCCTACATGGGGATCCCCTCCTACAATGAGCAGTTCTTC
- TRBJ2-1 TRBV18 TRBD2 CASSPRASGNDEQFF TGTGCCAGCTCACCACGGGCTAGCGGGAATGATGAGCAGTTCTTC
once TRBJ2-7 TRBV11-2 TRBD2 CASSLAGGYTYEQYF TGTGCCAGCAGCTTAGCCGGGGGGTACACCTACGAGCAGTACTTC
- TRBJ2-5 TRBV7-8 TRBD2 CASSLAWGGRADGTQYF TGTGCCAGCAGCTTAGCTTGGGGCGGGAGGGCAGACGGGACCCAGTACTTC
- TRBJ2-1 TRBV20-1 TRBD2 CSASAGGVRNEQFF TGCAGTGCTAGTGCGGGAGGTGTCCGGAATGAGCAGTTCTTC
few TRBJ1-5 TRBV19 - CASSAGTNSNQPQHF TGTGCCAGTAGCGCCGGGACAAATAGCAATCAGCCCCAGCATTTT
- TRBJ2-6 TRBV7-9 - CASSPTDRANVLTF TGTGCCAGCAGCCCTACGGACAGGGCCAACGTCCTGACTTTC
- TRBJ2-5 TRBV3-1/TRBV3-2 TRBD2 CASSHQLAVDAPQAGGPGETQYF TGTGCCAGCAGCCATCAACTTGCCGTAGACGCCCCACAAGCGGGAGGGCCTGGGGAGACCCAGTACTTC
- TRBJ2-5 TRBV14 TRBD1 CASSPDRGKTQYF TGTGCCAGCAGCCCAGACAGGGGGAAGACCCAGTACTTC
once TRBJ2-5 TRBV5-1 TRBD1 CASSRTGGRETQYF TGCGCCAGCAGCCGGACAGGGGGACGGGAGACCCAGTACTTC
- TRBJ2-1 TRBV27 TRBD2 CASANGLAGINNEQFF TGTGCCAGCGCGAACGGACTAGCGGGAATTAACAATGAGCAGTTCTTC
- TRBJ2-3 TRBV18 - CASSPPGAGDFADTQYF TGTGCCAGCTCACCACCGGGGGCGGGAGATTTTGCAGATACGCAGTATTTT
- TRBJ2-2 TRBV7-2 TRBD2 CASSSRTSGFSGELFF TGTGCCAGCAGCTCACGGACTAGCGGTTTTTCCGGGGAGCTGTTTTTT
- TRBJ2-5 TRBV7-7 TRBD1 CASSLATGAQETQYF TGTGCCAGCAGCTTAGCCACAGGGGCTCAAGAGACCCAGTACTTC